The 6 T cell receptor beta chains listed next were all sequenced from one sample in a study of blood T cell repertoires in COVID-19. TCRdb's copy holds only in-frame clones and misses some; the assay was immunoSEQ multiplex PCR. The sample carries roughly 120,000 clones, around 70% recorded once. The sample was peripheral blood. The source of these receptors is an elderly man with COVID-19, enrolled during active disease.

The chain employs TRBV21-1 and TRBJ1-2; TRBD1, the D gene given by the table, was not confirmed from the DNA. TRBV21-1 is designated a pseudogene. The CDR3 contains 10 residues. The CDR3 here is CASTHVGYTF. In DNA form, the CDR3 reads TGTGCCAGCACCCATGTCGGCTACACCTTC.

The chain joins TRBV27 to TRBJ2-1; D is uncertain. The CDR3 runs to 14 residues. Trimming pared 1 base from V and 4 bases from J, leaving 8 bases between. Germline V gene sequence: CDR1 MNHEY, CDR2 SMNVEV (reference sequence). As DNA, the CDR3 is TGTGCCAGCAGTTTATTCGAGGATTACAATGAGCAGTTCTTC. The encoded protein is CASSLFEDYNEQFF.

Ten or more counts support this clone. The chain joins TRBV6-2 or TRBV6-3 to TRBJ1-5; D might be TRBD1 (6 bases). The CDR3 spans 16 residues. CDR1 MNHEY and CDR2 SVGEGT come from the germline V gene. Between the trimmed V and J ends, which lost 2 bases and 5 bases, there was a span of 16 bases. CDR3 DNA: TGTGCCAGCAGTTACACGACAGGTGCGGGAGATCAGCCCCAGCATTTT. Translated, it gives CASSYTTGAGDQPQHF.

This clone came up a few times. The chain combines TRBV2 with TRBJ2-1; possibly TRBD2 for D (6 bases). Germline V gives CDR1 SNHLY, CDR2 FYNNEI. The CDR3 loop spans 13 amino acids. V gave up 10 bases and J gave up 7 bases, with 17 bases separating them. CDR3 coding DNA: TGTGCCACTGCCGGAGGGCCAGGTAATGAGCAGTTCTTC. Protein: CATAGGPGNEQFF.

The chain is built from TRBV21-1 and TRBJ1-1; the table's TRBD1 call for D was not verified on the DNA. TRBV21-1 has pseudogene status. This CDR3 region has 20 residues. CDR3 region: CASSKVLLYLVGGLDTEAFF. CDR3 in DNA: TGTGCCAGCAGCAAAGTTCTGCTTTACCTGGTAGGGGGCCTGGACACTGAAGCTTTCTTT.

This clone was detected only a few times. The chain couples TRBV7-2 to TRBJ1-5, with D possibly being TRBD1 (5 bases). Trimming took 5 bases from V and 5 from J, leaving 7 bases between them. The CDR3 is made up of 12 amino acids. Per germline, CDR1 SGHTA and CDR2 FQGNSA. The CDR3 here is CASSRGDQPQHF. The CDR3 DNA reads TGTGCCAGCAGCCGGGGGGATCAGCCCCAGCATTTT.